Listed below are T cell receptor beta chains from one sample, sequenced in a study of T cells after yellow fever vaccination. TCRdb re-called the 5' RACE reads through MiXCR, storing one row per CDR3 protein. The sample records about 60,000 distinct CDR3 sequences, approximately 7% being singletons. The specimen was CD8+ T cells sorted from PBMCs, collected on the day of the first yellow fever vaccination. The receptors come from a man aged 18-30 years who received the YFV17D yellow fever vaccine. The conserved cysteine and the conserved F or W are not part of the CDR3 here.

TRBV6-5	ASSYSGSRNYGYT
TRBV18	ASSPGGAGGYT
TRBV4-2	ASSQIGTTTYEQY
TRBV7-9	ASSTGLAGGADTQY
TRBV4-2	ASSQDIGGASDTQY
TRBV6-1	ASGPGQGFEKLF
TRBV3-1	ASSQAADGNPEAF
TRBV4-2	ASSQDLGGGYNEQF
TRBV7-8	ASSVGITGLSSYEQY
TRBV6-1	ASAVQGGSHGYT
TRBV6-5	ASSYGRPGVNVLT
TRBV29-1	SVVVGLDEKLF
TRBV4-3	ASSQDGTGRGDTQY
TRBV11-2	ASSPPGELF
TRBV20-1	SARDSGTEEYYGYT
TRBV15	ATSRPSTGGRETQY
TRBV5-8	ASSSPDRFSTDTQY
TRBV2	ASSEDMSGGGTTQY
TRBV11-3	ASSQKQGDYNEQF
TRBV7-9	ASSGGQGQPQH
TRBV12-3/TRBV12-4	ASSDRDRGNTEAF
TRBV6-1	ASSAPGGNNEQF
TRBV4-1	ASSQAVVSGTEAF
TRBV19	ASSPHDRGRSNQPQH
TRBV7-2	ASSLTSGTGVSPLH
TRBV8-2	ASSLGLLDEQY
TRBV6-1	ASYFRTNTEAF
TRBV11-2	ASSLDRDSAYGYT
TRBV2	ASRIQISGANVLT
TRBV5-5	ASSQVPGTVPGYT
TRBV7-6	ASSLDRQYNEQF
TRBV4-2	ASSQSGPSGVDTQY
TRBV21-1	ASSNWKGGHNEQF
TRBV7-9	ASSPTGMEGYT
TRBV27	ASSFIQGGLSNQPQH
TRBV4-1	ASSQEAAYGYT
TRBV12-3/TRBV12-4	ASSLPSGHQGETQY
TRBV7-2	ASSLGTKTYEQY
TRBV9	ASSEAQGAYGYT
TRBV4-1	ASSNRPAGDGTEAF
TRBV4-3	ASSQGFSGGYQETQY
TRBV6-5	ASSYVGQGFPGYT
TRBV9	ASTPGDIETQY
TRBV4-3	ASSQDRGGYEQY
TRBV12-3/TRBV12-4	ARSSRDWTEAF
TRBV9	ASSVATGASYT
TRBV6-5	ASSYSVNQPTDTQY
TRBV4-3	ASSQDWYGATGELF
TRBV7-9	ASSTPRGAGANVLT
TRBV4-1	ASSQGQVQETQY